This TCR beta chain was captured by sequencing in a study of blood T cell repertoires in COVID-19. Study as a whole: Spain, Italy and the United States supplied samples that represented acute and convalescent COVID-19. From T cells, B-cell-depleted T cells, or PBMCs came the material, which was cDNA or gDNA.

The CDR3 has 17 amino acids. The V end was cut by 1 base, the J end by 5 bases, with 21 bases between. The V gene's germline CDR1 is LNHNV and CDR2 YYDKDF (reference sequence). In the source study's methods: Estimated nucleated cell counts came from reference gene primer amplification. The table came from immunoSEQ multiplex PCR; TCRdb's copy has only in-frame clones and leaves some out. V and J calls and clone size follow that table, whereas D and trimming were derived from the DNA. The sample shows under 250,000 clones, roughly 90% of them seen only once. The V gene is TRBV15, the J gene TRBJ2-7, with a possible D match to TRBD2 (7 bases). The sequence was collected from a man between 60 and 75 years old who had recovered from COVID-19. Sequencing was carried out using peripheral blood. CDR3 amino acids: CATSRAGGLGGRNEQYF. In DNA, the CDR3 is TGTGCCACCAGCAGAGCCGGGGGGCTAGGGGGAAGGAACGAGCAGTACTTC.